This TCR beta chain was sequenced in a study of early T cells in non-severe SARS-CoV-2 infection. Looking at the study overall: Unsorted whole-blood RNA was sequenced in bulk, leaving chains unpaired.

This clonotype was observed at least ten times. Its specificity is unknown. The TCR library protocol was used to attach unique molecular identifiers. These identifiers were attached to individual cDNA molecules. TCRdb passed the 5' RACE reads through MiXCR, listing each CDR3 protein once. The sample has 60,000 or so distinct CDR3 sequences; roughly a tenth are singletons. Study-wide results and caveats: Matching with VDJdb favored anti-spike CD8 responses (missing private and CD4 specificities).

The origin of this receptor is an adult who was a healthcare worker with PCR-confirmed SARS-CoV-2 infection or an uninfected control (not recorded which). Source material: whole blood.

The CDR3 loop is CASSMTATNEKLFF. The CDR3 region has the DNA TGTGCCAGTAGTATGACAGCAACTAATGAAAAACTGTTTTTT. V gene TRBV19 combines with J gene TRBJ1-4; D possibly corresponds to TRBD1 (5 bases). The germline V gene has CDR1 LNHDA and CDR2 SQIVND (reference sequence). Trimming removed 3 bases at V and 0 bases at J, with 5 bases between. This CDR3 has 14 residues.